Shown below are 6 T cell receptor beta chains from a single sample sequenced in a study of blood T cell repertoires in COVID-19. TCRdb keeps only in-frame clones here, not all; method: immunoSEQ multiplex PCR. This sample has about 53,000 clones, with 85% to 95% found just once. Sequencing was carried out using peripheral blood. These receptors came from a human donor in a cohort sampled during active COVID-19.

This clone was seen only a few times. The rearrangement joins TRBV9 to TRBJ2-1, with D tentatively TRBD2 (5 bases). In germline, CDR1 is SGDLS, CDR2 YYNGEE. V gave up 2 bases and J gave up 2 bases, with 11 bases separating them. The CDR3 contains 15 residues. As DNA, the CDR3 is TGTGCCAGCAGCGTGCAAGCGGTCCCCTACAATGAGCAGTTCTTC. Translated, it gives CASSVQAVPYNEQFF.

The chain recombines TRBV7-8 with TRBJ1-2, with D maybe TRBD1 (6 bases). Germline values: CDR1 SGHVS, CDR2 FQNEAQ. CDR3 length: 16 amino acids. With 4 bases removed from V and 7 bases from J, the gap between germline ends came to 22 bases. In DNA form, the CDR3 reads TGTGCCAGCAGCTCCGCGGGGGGGACACCGCTTCTTGGCTACACCTTC. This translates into CASSSAGGTPLLGYTF.

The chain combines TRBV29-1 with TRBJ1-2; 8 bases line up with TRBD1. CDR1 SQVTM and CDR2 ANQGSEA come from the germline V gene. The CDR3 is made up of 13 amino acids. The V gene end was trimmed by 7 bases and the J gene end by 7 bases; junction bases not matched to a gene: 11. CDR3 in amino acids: CSAENDRGSGYTF. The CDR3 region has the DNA TGCAGCGCCGAAAACGACAGGGGCTCTGGCTACACCTTC.

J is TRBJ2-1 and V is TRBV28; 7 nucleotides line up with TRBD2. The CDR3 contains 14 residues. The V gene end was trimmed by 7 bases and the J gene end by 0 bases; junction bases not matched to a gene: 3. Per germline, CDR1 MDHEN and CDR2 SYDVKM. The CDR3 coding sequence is TGTGCCAGCACTGGCGGGAGCTCCTACAATGAGCAGTTCTTC. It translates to CASTGGSSYNEQFF.

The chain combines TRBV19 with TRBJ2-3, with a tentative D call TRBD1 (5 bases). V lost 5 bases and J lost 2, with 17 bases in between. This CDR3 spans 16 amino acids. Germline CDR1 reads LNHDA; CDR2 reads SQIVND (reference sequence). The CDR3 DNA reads TGTGCCAGTAGTCCCCAGGGTGGGCGCACCACAGATACGCAGTATTTT. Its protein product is CASSPQGGRTTDTQYF. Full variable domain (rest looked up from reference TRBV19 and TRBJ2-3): DGGITQSPKYLFRKEGQNVTLSCEQNLNHDAMYWYRQDPGQGLRLIYYSQIVNDFQKGDIAEGYSVSREKKESFPLTVTSAQKNPTAFYLCASSPQGGRTTDTQYFGPGTRLTVL.

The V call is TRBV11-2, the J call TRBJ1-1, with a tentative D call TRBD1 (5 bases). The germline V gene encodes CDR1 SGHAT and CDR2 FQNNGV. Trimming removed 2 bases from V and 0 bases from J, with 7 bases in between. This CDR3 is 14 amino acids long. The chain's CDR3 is CASSLLGVNTEAFF. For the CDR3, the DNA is TGTGCCAGCAGCTTATTAGGGGTGAACACTGAAGCTTTCTTT.